A selection of T cell receptor beta chains follows, all from one sample in a study of T cells in localized non-small cell lung cancer. The data were produced by immunoSEQ multiplex PCR, yet TCRdb's version contains in-frame clones alone and is incomplete. Of about 74,000 clones in the sample, around 85% were seen once. The sample consisted of peripheral blood, taken before any cancer treatment. The receptors shown here come from a female donor over 55 with stage I lung adenocarcinoma. CDR3s include the opening cysteine and the closing phenylalanine or tryptophan. Each record gives: CDR3 DNA, CDR3 protein, D gene, V gene, clone size, J gene. A D gene is named only where the DNA matches it firmly. Size is omitted from some rows. Given values are once, few, many or a class for expanded clones.

TGTGCTAGTGGTTTGGTAACGGGTCGGGGATATAATTCACCCCTCCACTTT	CASGLVTGRGYNSPLHF	.	TRBV12-5	.	TRBJ1-6
TGCGCCAGCAGTGATAAGTTAGCTAACTATGGCTACACCTTC	CASSDKLANYGYTF	.	TRBV10-1	few	TRBJ1-2
TGTGCCAGCACCTTCGACCCAAACACCGGGGAGCTGTTTTTT	CASTFDPNTGELFF	.	TRBV7-2	.	TRBJ2-2
TGTGCCATCCGTGCAGGGGGCCTTTCCTACGAGCAGTACTTC	CAIRAGGLSYEQYF	TRBD1	TRBV6-1	once	TRBJ2-7
TGTGCCATCTTAGGGCGGGAGCTAGGTGGGGCCAACGTCCTGACTTTC	CAILGRELGGANVLTF	TRBD2	TRBV7-2	.	TRBJ2-6
TGTGCCAGCAAAGGGCAGGGGAATGAAAAACTGTTTTTT	CASKGQGNEKLFF	.	TRBV2	.	TRBJ1-4
TGCGCCAGCTGCCGGGACCACGCGATCACCGGGGAGCTGTTTTTT	CASCRDHAITGELFF	.	TRBV5-1	.	TRBJ2-2
TGTGCCAGCAGCATTAATGGACTAGCGGGAGAGACCCAGTACTTC	CASSINGLAGETQYF	TRBD2	TRBV7-2	.	TRBJ2-5
TGTGCCAGCACTTCGACAGGCTCCTATAATTCACCCCTCCACTTT	CASTSTGSYNSPLHF	.	TRBV6-1	medium-sized	TRBJ1-6
TGTGCCAGTAGTGCCCAAGAGACCCAGTACTTC	CASSAQETQYF	.	TRBV19	.	TRBJ2-5
TGTGCCAGCAGCGTAAATGGGGCTTATCAGCCCCAGCATTTT	CASSVNGAYQPQHF	.	TRBV7-2	few	TRBJ1-5
TGTGCCAGCAGCTTCCTAGCGGGACGCTACAATGAGCAGTTCTTC	CASSFLAGRYNEQFF	TRBD2	TRBV7-6	.	TRBJ2-1
TGTGCCAGCAGCGTAGATGGGGGAGGCTATGGCTACACCTTC	CASSVDGGGYGYTF	.	TRBV9	.	TRBJ1-2
TGTGCCAGCAGCTGGGACCGACTGGAAGGCTACACCTTC	CASSWDRLEGYTF	.	TRBV5-5	.	TRBJ1-2
TGTGCCACCAGCAGAGATGAAGTCGTCGAGGGGTCAGTTAATGAGCAGTTCTTC	CATSRDEVVEGSVNEQFF	.	TRBV15	.	TRBJ2-1
TGTGCCAGCACCCTACTCGACAGGGTCGAATCAGGGGAGCTGTTTTTT	CASTLLDRVESGELFF	TRBD1	TRBV2	.	TRBJ2-2
TGTGCCAGCAGTTTAGGGACAGGGGCCCTTTCAGCTTTCTTT	CASSLGTGALSAFF	TRBD1	TRBV27	once	TRBJ1-1
TGTGCCAGCAGCGTAGGTGGCGGGGGGGCCCTGGCGGAGACCCAGTACTTC	CASSVGGGGALAETQYF	TRBD2	TRBV9	.	TRBJ2-5
TGTGCCAGCAGTTTCTCCGCGGGCACTGAAGCTTTCTTT	CASSFSAGTEAFF	.	TRBV28	.	TRBJ1-1
TGTGCCAGTAGTGCCCCTAGCTCCTGGTCTGGAAACACCATATATTTT	CASSAPSSWSGNTIYF	.	TRBV19	.	TRBJ1-3
TGTGCCAGTAGCAAAGACAGGGCAGCGCCCGGCCGCGAGCAGTACTTC	CASSKDRAAPGREQYF	TRBD1	TRBV19	once	TRBJ2-7
TGCGCCAGCAGCCGCGCTCCGAGGGGGGGAGATATTTCGCTTGGTGAAAAACTGTTTTTT	CASSRAPRGGDISLGEKLFF	.	TRBV4-3	.	TRBJ1-4
TGCGCCAGCAGCTCCACGGGGTCTAGCACAGATACGCAGTATTTT	CASSSTGSSTDTQYF	.	TRBV5-1	.	TRBJ2-3
TGTGCCAGTAGTACCAACCGGGCACAGAACACCATATATTTT	CASSTNRAQNTIYF	.	TRBV19	.	TRBJ1-3
TGTGCCAGCAGTTTCAACACTGAAGCTTTCTTT	CASSFNTEAFF	.	TRBV28	.	TRBJ1-1